A single sample is the source of the 19 T cell receptor beta chains below, sequenced in a study of PD-L1 blockade in urothelial cancer. TCRdb keeps only in-frame clones here, not all; method: immunoSEQ multiplex PCR. The top ten hold roughly 3% of the sample, which has some 31,000 clones, 80% to 85% seen once. The time point was: peripheral blood 6 weeks after treatment start. Source: PBMCs, taken around atezolizumab (anti-PD-L1) treatment. These receptor sequences come from a man between 65 and 85 years old with urothelial cancer.

CDR3 residues: CASSAGNYGYTF. The CDR3 region has the DNA TGTGCCAGCAGCGCAGGGAACTATGGCTACACCTTC. The V and J genes are TRBV28 and TRBJ1-2; possibly TRBD1 for D (5 bases). Trimming removed 6 bases from V and 2 bases from J, with 7 bases in between. This CDR3 is built from 12 residues. Germline CDR1 and CDR2: MDHEN and SYDVKM.

The chain combines TRBV11-2 with TRBJ2-5; 9 nucleotides align to TRBD2. This CDR3 comprises 18 residues. V dropped 2 bases and J dropped 5; count of bases not matched to a gene: 15. Per the germline V gene, CDR1 is SGHAT and CDR2 is FQNNGV. The CDR3 is CASSLPFFSSGREETQYF. DNA of the CDR3: TGTGCCAGCAGCTTACCCTTTTTTAGTAGCGGGAGAGAGGAGACCCAGTACTTC.

The CDR3 is CASSFSAGPSSYNEQFF. In nucleotides, the CDR3 is TGCGCCAGCAGCTTTAGTGCGGGGCCTAGCTCCTACAATGAGCAGTTCTTC. The rearrangement uses TRBV5-1 and TRBJ2-1; D is possibly TRBD2 (6 bases). The CDR3 is made up of 17 amino acids. V was cut by 2 bases and J by 0 bases, with 15 bases left in between. Germline V gene sequence: CDR1 SGHRS, CDR2 YFSETQ.

The genes are TRBV7-9 and TRBJ1-1; D perhaps matches TRBD1 (5 bases). CDR1 is SEHNR, CDR2 FQNEAQ, per germline (reference sequence). V was shortened by 2 bases and J by 5 bases, with 15 bases between the two germline ends. The CDR3 spans 15 residues. The CDR3 protein is CASSLNTAGRTEAFF. The CDR3 bases are TGTGCCAGCAGCTTAAATACGGCAGGGCGGACTGAAGCTTTCTTT.

This CDR3 reads CASGSTKGGGEKAFF. DNA for the CDR3: TGCGCCAGCGGCAGTACAAAAGGAGGTGGAGAGAAAGCTTTCTTT. The chain links TRBV5-1 to TRBJ1-1, with unresolved D. This CDR3 is 15 amino acids long. Trimming cost V 7 bases and J 9 bases, with 25 bases left between them. Germline-derived CDR1 and CDR2 are SGHRS and YFSETQ.

The rearrangement links TRBV2 to TRBJ2-1, with a possible D match to TRBD2 (5 bases). Trimming pared 7 bases from V and 0 bases from J, leaving 10 bases between. From germline, CDR1 is SNHLY and CDR2 FYNNEI. The CDR3 contains 14 residues. CDR3 in DNA: TGTGCCAGCACGAGACTAAGCTCCTACAATGAGCAGTTCTTC. The encoded protein is CASTRLSSYNEQFF. Looking up the rest from reference TRBV2 and TRBJ2-1 gives the full variable domain: EPEVTQTPSHQVTQMGQEVILRCVPISNHLYFYWYRQILGQKVEFLVSFYNNEISEKSEIFDDQFSVERPDGSNFTLKIRSTKLEDSAMYFCASTRLSSYNEQFFGPGTRLTVL.

This rearrangement joins TRBV7-9 to TRBJ2-1, with 8 nucleotides matching TRBD1. J was trimmed by 3 bases and V by 7 bases; bases with no gene match: 8. Germline V gene lookup returns CDR1 SEHNR and CDR2 FQNEAQ (reference sequence). CDR3 size: 15 residues. The CDR3 loop is CASTSGGIGYNEQFF. Here the CDR3 DNA reads TGTGCCAGCACATCAGGGGGCATTGGCTACAATGAGCAGTTCTTC. Based on the CDR3 plus reference TRBV7-9 and TRBJ2-1, the full variable domain is DTGVSQNPRHKITKRGQNVTFRCDPISEHNRLYWYRQTLGQGPEFLTYFQNEAQLEKSRLLSDRFSAERPKGSFSTLEIQRTEQGDSAMYLCASTSGGIGYNEQFFGPGTRLTVL.

This rearrangement joins TRBV28 to TRBJ2-2; tentative D call: TRBD1 (5 bases). Germline V CDR1 and CDR2: MDHEN, SYDVKM. The germline V and J ends were trimmed by 5 bases and 1 base, with 11 bases remaining between them. The length of the CDR3 is 15 residues. As DNA, the CDR3 is TGTGCCAGCAGTCCCGTCCAGGGGAACACCGGGGAGCTGTTTTTT. It translates to CASSPVQGNTGELFF.

The V call is TRBV5-4, the J call TRBJ2-5; no clear D gene. Germline CDR1 and CDR2: SGHNT and YYREEE (reference sequence). V was shortened by 4 bases and J by 2 bases, with 18 bases between the two germline ends. This CDR3 contains 16 residues. This CDR3 is CASSPNLEQSQETQYF. In nucleotides, the CDR3 is TGTGCCAGCAGCCCTAACCTGGAACAGTCGCAAGAGACCCAGTACTTC.

The V gene is TRBV7-2, the J gene TRBJ1-2, with D perhaps matching TRBD1 (6 bases). The V gene lost 0 bases and the J gene lost 3 bases, with 11 bases spanning the gap. CDR1 is SGHTA and CDR2 is FQGNSA in the germline V gene. The CDR3 length is 15 residues. The CDR3 loop is CASSLAGTSYYGYTF. The CDR3 DNA is TGTGCCAGCAGCTTAGCGGGGACATCTTACTATGGCTACACCTTC. The full variable domain, rest sourced from reference TRBV7-2 and TRBJ1-2, is GAGVSQSPSNKVTEKGKDVELRCDPISGHTALYWYRQSLGQGLEFLIYFQGNSAPDKSGLPSDRFSAERTGGSVSTLTIQRTQQEDSAVYLCASSLAGTSYYGYTFGSGTRLTVV.

The chain combines TRBV6-6 with TRBJ2-3, with 9 bases that match TRBD2. CDR3 length equals 15 residues. Trimming at V came to 8 bases and at J to 4 bases, leaving 10 bases not matched to a gene. Germline values: CDR1 MNHNY, CDR2 SVGAGI (reference sequence). In DNA form, the CDR3 reads TGTGCCAGCTGGACGGGGCTAGCGGGACCAGATACGCAGTATTTT. It translates to CASWTGLAGPDTQYF.

The genes are TRBV15 and TRBJ2-3; 7 nucleotides align to TRBD1. Germline CDR1 LNHNV, CDR2 YYDKDF (reference sequence). This CDR3 is built from 16 residues. Losses at the gene ends were 4 bases for V and 0 bases for J; bases not matched to a gene: 7. CDR3 in DNA: TGTGCCACCAGCAAAGAAGGGGGCCCAAGCACAGATACGCAGTATTTT. Encoded protein: CATSKEGGPSTDTQYF.

V gene TRBV30 combines with J gene TRBJ2-5, with a weak D call TRBD2 (5 bases). This CDR3 region has 14 residues. Germline V CDR1 and CDR2: GTSNPN, SVGIG (reference sequence). V gave up 3 bases and J gave up 2 bases, with 13 bases separating them. The CDR3 reads CAWSLGGPQETQYF. Written as DNA, the CDR3 is TGTGCCTGGAGCCTCGGAGGACCGCAAGAGACCCAGTACTTC.

This chain joins TRBV7-9 and TRBJ2-5, with 12 bases identical to TRBD2. Trimming took 5 bases from V and 5 from J; bases not matched to a gene: 9. The CDR3 length is 16 residues. CDR1 SEHNR and CDR2 FQNEAQ come from the germline V gene (reference sequence). The CDR3 DNA sequence: TGTGCCAGCAGCGCCCCTAGCGGGGGGGCCCTGGAGACCCAGTACTTC. Translated, it gives CASSAPSGGALETQYF.

The CDR3 region is CASSERTDYGYTF. Written as DNA, the CDR3 is TGCGCCAGCAGTGAGAGGACAGACTATGGCTACACCTTC. The chain joins TRBV10-2 to TRBJ1-2, with D possibly matching TRBD1 (6 bases). Looked up from germline, CDR1 is WSHSY and CDR2 is SAAADI. V lost 2 bases and J 3 bases, leaving 7 bases between the germline ends. The CDR3 extends over 13 amino acids.

Here the CDR3 reads CASSSGGPLNYGYTF. CDR3 nucleotides: TGTGCCAGCAGTTCCGGCGGGCCGCTTAACTATGGCTACACCTTC. V usage is TRBV21-1 and J usage is TRBJ1-2. TRBV21-1 is listed as a pseudogene. The CDR3 length is 15 residues.

This clone is a singleton in its sample. The chain links TRBV9 to TRBJ2-1; D perhaps matches TRBD2 (5 bases). The CDR3 runs to 15 residues. Germline V CDR1 and CDR2: SGDLS, YYNGEE. V gave up 0 bases and J gave up 2 bases, with 9 bases separating them. Here the CDR3 reads CASSVAAGPYNEQFF. The CDR3 bases are TGTGCCAGCAGCGTAGCGGCGGGCCCCTACAATGAGCAGTTCTTC.

This chain uses TRBV6-4 with TRBJ1-1; 9 bases line up with TRBD1. J gave up 3 bases and V 7 bases, and 6 bases lay outside the gene matches. Per the germline V gene, CDR1 is MRHNA and CDR2 is SNTAGT. The CDR3 contains 14 residues. CDR3 nucleotide sequence: TGTGCCAGCAAGCGGGACAGGGTTGACACTGAAGCTTTCTTT. Translation: CASKRDRVDTEAFF.

The rearrangement uses TRBV29-1 and TRBJ1-2; D perhaps matches TRBD1 (6 bases). Germline V gives CDR1 SQVTM, CDR2 ANQGSEA. V lost 5 bases and J lost 3, with 13 bases in between. CDR3 length equals 13 residues. CDR3 sequence (DNA): TGCAGCGTTTTTACAGGGACGGACTATGGCTACACCTTC. It specifies CSVFTGTDYGYTF.